The clone carrying this TCR beta chain showed up many times. Its antigen is not identified. MiXCR, run by TCRdb on the multiplex PCR reads, gives a single entry per CDR3 protein. Of 200,000 to 300,000 distinct CDR3 sequences in the sample, around 30% were seen once. The data stem from a study of breast tumors, draining lymph nodes, adjacent tissues. The study's findings and limits: Tumor repertoires ranked between lymph nodes and nontumor tissue in diversity, with V and J gene preferences.

Trimming removed 9 bases at V and 6 bases at J, with 16 bases between. This CDR3 has 13 residues. Germline V lookup: CDR1 SGHTA, CDR2 FQGTGA. Axillary draining lymph nodes of breast cancer patients supplied the node samples. The sample was axillary lymph node tissue. The chain employs TRBV7-3 and TRBJ2-3, with D perhaps matching TRBD2 (5 bases). The sequence came from a female donor with breast cancer. Some clones in this sample may be carry-over from other donors' samples. In DNA form, the CDR3 reads TGTGCCAGTGGGCGGGTGGCCCGGGATACGCAGTATTTT. As protein: CASGRVARDTQYF.